These 5 T cell receptor beta chains came from one sample sequenced in a study of blood T cell repertoires in COVID-19. Assay used: immunoSEQ multiplex PCR; TCRdb lists only in-frame clones, some missing. This sample has under 170,000 clones, with roughly nine tenths found just once. The sequenced sample was peripheral blood. The receptors come from a woman between 55 and 75 years old with active or convalescent COVID-19.

The J gene is TRBJ1-1, the V gene TRBV18, with 9 bases lining up with TRBD1. The CDR3 sequence is 15 residues long. V was pared by 4 bases and J by 4 bases, with 7 bases of the junction left unmatched. CDR1 and CDR2 (germline): KGHSH, LQKENI. The DNA for the CDR3 is TGTGCCAGCTCACGGGGGACAGGGAGAGCCACTGAAGCTTTCTTT. It specifies CASSRGTGRATEAFF.

The gene calls are TRBV2 and TRBJ2-3; 14 positions agree with TRBD2. The germline CDR1 and CDR2 sequences are SNHLY and FYNNEI. The length of the CDR3 is 15 residues. V trimming: 5 bases; J trimming: 7 bases; junction bases outside the gene matches: 5. The CDR3 DNA is TGTGCCAGCAGTCCGACTAGCGGGGGGGCAAATACGCAGTATTTT. Translation: CASSPTSGGANTQYF.

This rearrangement joins TRBV11-2 to TRBJ2-2; TRBD1 is a possible D gene (6 bases). The germline gives CDR1 SGHAT, CDR2 FQNNGV. V shed 7 bases and J shed 6 bases, with 12 bases lying between them. The CDR3 contains 13 residues. The chain's CDR3 is CASTPGTSGELFF. The CDR3 DNA reads TGTGCCAGCACCCCTGGGACATCCGGGGAGCTGTTTTTT.

The chain links TRBV7-8 to TRBJ1-1, with D tentatively TRBD1 (5 bases). The germline V and J ends were trimmed by 5 bases and 0 bases, with 7 bases remaining between them. The CDR3 is 13 residues long. The germline CDR1 and CDR2 sequences are SGHVS and FQNEAQ. CDR3 nucleotide sequence: TGTGCCAGCAGCGACAGAATGAACACTGAAGCTTTCTTT. Amino acid sequence: CASSDRMNTEAFF.

The rearrangement links TRBV6-4 to TRBJ1-5, with 8 bases matching TRBD1. In germline, CDR1 is MRHNA, CDR2 SNTAGT. Losses at the gene ends were 9 bases for V and 7 bases for J; bases not matched to a gene: 8. CDR3 size: 13 residues. The DNA for the CDR3 is TGTGCCAGTAGTCAGGGGGCCTGGCAGCCCCAGCATTTT. It yields the protein CASSQGAWQPQHF.